Included here is one T cell receptor beta chain sequence, with context. Antigen unknown. It was with 60 Vbeta and 13 Jbeta primers that the PCR ran. The assay was immunoSEQ multiplex PCR, and TCRdb's table has in-frame clones only and misses some. The table includes 100,000 or so clones, roughly 80% detected once. The source of the sample is a study of cytomegalovirus exposure and HLA in healthy donors. Whole-study results and caveats: A later analysis revealed that TCR association rates differed between HLA loci, peaking at DRB1 and bottoming out at HLA-C. An analysis was carried out later, and it reportedly showed fewer N-insertions in an Asian-associated ancestry cluster than the approximately 700-donor mean.

The V and J ends lost 0 bases and 4 bases respectively, with 19 bases between them. Germline-derived CDR1 and CDR2 are SGDLS and YYNGEE. This CDR3 has 18 amino acids. The sequence was obtained from a man aged 25 to 45 in good health and CMV-seropositive. The sequenced material came from PBMCs. The chain carries TRBV9 and TRBJ1-4; no clear D. DNA of the CDR3: TGTGCCAGCAGCGTAGGAGGGAATATGGCGGTGTATAATGAAAAACTGTTTTTT. Translation gives CASSVGGNMAVYNEKLFF.